This T cell receptor (beta chain) was sequenced during a study of blood T cell repertoires in COVID-19. Turning to the study itself: Acute-phase and convalescent COVID-19 samples originated in the United States, Italy and Spain. Sources were T cells, B-cell-depleted T cells, or PBMCs; the material itself was cDNA or gDNA.

In the original analysis: The assay estimated nucleated cells by amplifying reference gene primers. Data came from immunoSEQ multiplex PCR; TCRdb stores just in-frame clones and leaves some out. The D gene and trimming were derived from the DNA, and the V and J assignments and clone size from that table. The sample has some 200,000 clones; around 80% are singletons. The length of the CDR3 is 19 residues. Germline values: CDR1 MGHRA, CDR2 YSYEKL. Trimming took off 0 bases at V and 0 bases at J, with 17 bases between the two ends. Material: peripheral blood. The chain employs TRBV4-1 and TRBJ2-2; D unresolved. The origin of this receptor is a man aged 45-60 years with active or convalescent COVID-19. CDR3 protein: CASSQELSTPFANTGELFF. CDR3 DNA: TGCGCCAGCAGCCAAGAATTGTCCACACCGTTCGCGAACACCGGGGAGCTGTTTTTT.